This paragraph covers one T cell receptor beta chain sequence. A few counts support this clonotype. Its antigen target is currently unknown. Base-call qualities are not available, and no considerably larger clone is one nucleotide away. The sample belongs to a study of T-cell memory formation after mild COVID-19 (dated by TCRdb to the early 2020s). Broadly, across the study: TCR sequence clusters from the two donors were largely donor specific. In a couple of donors, T-cell clones that expanded and contracted after mild COVID-19 were followed by sequencing TCRalpha and TCRbeta repertoires longitudinally. Two young, previously healthy adult volunteers, one female and one male, were included in the cohort. Study-wide findings and limitations: Contracting CD4+ clones were found mainly in CM and EM memory subsets, while CD8+ clones were enriched in EMRA. Clones that contracted from day 15 to 85 showed balanced CD4/CD8 phenotypes, whereas a second wave of clones that expanded from day 15 to 37 leaned towards CD4+. The detection of some responding clones in pre-infection memory suggests that pre-existing cross-reactive memory T cells joined the SARS-CoV-2 response. The study covered only a couple of mild cases, and larger cohorts including severe cases with pre-infection samples were considered necessary. Whether the second-wave clones peaking on day 37 were SARS-CoV-2 specific was not confirmed.

Sequencing took place on an Illumina NovaSeq 6000. TCRalpha and TCRbeta cDNA libraries were constructed by 5'RACE with constant-segment primers, with sample barcodes and unique molecular identifiers being introduced. RNA was extracted from every sample with Trizol reagent. Library amplification was performed in two PCR steps, and a second sample barcode and Illumina TruSeq adapters were introduced in the second step. Libraries were sequenced on an Illumina NovaSeq with 2 x 150 bp paired-end reads. From the authors' description of their analysis: With migec v1.2.7, reads were demultiplexed and then collapsed into UMI-guided consensus sequences. Using mixcr v2.1.11, UMI consensuses were aligned to TRA and TRB V and J templates and then assembled into clonotypes. A clonotype was counted as expanded or contracted only when both edgeR and NoisET called the clonotype significant, with the noise models trained on biological replicates. For edgeR calls, the cutoffs were a false discovery rate-adjusted p below 0.01 and a log2 fold-change threshold of 1. As an exploratory analysis of dynamics, max-normalized trajectories of the 1000 most abundant clonotypes were examined by PCA with hierarchical clustering. Each responding clone was given a CD4 or CD8 phenotype based on the CD4+ and CD8+ repertoires, which had been sequenced separately. Clones were called with MiXCR by TCRdb after fastp trimmed the public reads at Q25, and only in-frame beta chains were retained. Rows merge per CDR3 protein into single entries with the most common DNA and genes. TCRdb assigned the V and J calls; the authors' analysis was not used. For this sample there are about 240,000 distinct CDR3 sequences; over 9% appear just once. Together, the top ten hold 22% of the sample.

Taken from cysteine to phenylalanine, the CDR3 has 16 residues. Only the CDR3 DNA stays, 48 bases, in frame from base 1. V and J are trimmed by 6 bases and 0 bases, and the gene matches miss 11 bases of the junction. The CDR1 and CDR2 encoded by the germline V gene are SGHAT and FQNNGV. Ficoll-Paque density gradient centrifugation was the method used to isolate PBMCs. The rearrangement joined TRBV11-2 to TRBJ2-7, with 7 middle bases fitting TRBD2. Input material: PBMCs or a T cell subset sorted from them (not recorded which). The receptor was derived from a man aged 18 to 30 who had mild COVID-19 (a few samples of this study predate the infection). The sample titles of this study are shuffled in the database, so cell type and time point are left out; the donor was told from shared clones. DNA sequence: TGTGCCAGCAGTTCCACCGGGGAGGGGACCTCCTACGAGCAGTACTTC. Its protein product is CASSSTGEGTSYEQYF.